This T cell receptor beta chain is from a study of T cell responses to AZD1222 COVID-19 vaccine. Study observations and caveats: CD4 TCRs associated with vaccination spanned spike, dominating at 160-218 and 743-854. Among spike-specific TCRs, nearly half reportedly target unmutated variant regions. Most donors were white British, females outnumbered males, and clonal diversity was possibly underestimated.

Measured with immunoSEQ multiplex PCR; TCRdb has only the in-frame clones, and not every one. The table has 70,000 to 95,000 clones, around nine tenths seen once; the top ten hold 6.5% to 8.5%. The ends were cut back, 6 bases at V and 1 base at J, with 13 bases in the middle. The CDR3 covers 15 residues. Germline assignment: CDR1 LNHDA and CDR2 SQIVND (reference sequence). To note about this clone: Its matching antigen is unknown.

Source: peripheral blood, taken 28 days after the second AZD1222 dose. J is TRBJ1-5 and V is TRBV19; no clear D gene. This sequence originates from an adult who received the AZD1222 COVID-19 vaccine. Here the CDR3 reads CASRGLGRSNQPQHF. For the CDR3, the DNA is TGTGCCAGTAGAGGATTGGGGAGAAGCAATCAGCCCCAGCATTTT.